Below are 32 T cell receptor beta chains sequenced from a single sample in a study of regulatory T cells in long-lasting Graves disease. Sample time point: persistent/refractory GD, antithyroid drugs over 5 years with positive TRAb. PBMCs were the source of the RNA used for TCR sequencing. Building of the TCR beta libraries involved iRepertoire HTBI primers and Arm-PCR of CDR3 regions. TCRdb re-derived calls from the multiplex PCR reads in MiXCR, one entry per CDR3 protein. Of around 450,000 distinct CDR3 sequences listed, about 22% are singletons. The sequences come from peripheral blood mononuclear cells (PBMCs), collected when the disease was refractory, from a patient treated with antithyroid drugs. The receptors were gathered from a female donor with Graves disease.

This clonotype was seen many times. The rearrangement joins TRBV28 to TRBJ1-4; TRBD1 agrees at 7 bases. Germline loops: CDR1 MDHEN, CDR2 SYDVKM. With V trimmed by 6 bases and J by 5 bases, 6 bases remained unmatched. The CDR3 totals 14 residues. CDR3 DNA sequence: TGTGCCAGCAGCCATGGGACAGAAAATGAAAAACTGTTTTTT. As protein: CASSHGTENEKLFF.

V gene TRBV30 combines with J gene TRBJ1-1, with no clear D. V lost 1 base and J 0 bases, leaving 6 bases between the germline ends. From germline, CDR1 is GTSNPN and CDR2 SVGIG (reference sequence). This CDR3 has 13 amino acids. The CDR3 nucleotides read TGTGCCTGGAGTGACGGTTTGAACACTGAAGCTTTCTTT. It is translated as CAWSDGLNTEAFF.

V and J are TRBV14 and TRBJ2-2; no reliable D call. V gave up 0 bases and J gave up 1 base, with 9 bases separating them. Germline CDR1 reads SGHDN; CDR2 reads FVKESK. This CDR3 is built from 16 residues. The CDR3 DNA follows: TGTGCCAGCAGCCAAGACCCAGACTTGAACACCGGGGAGCTGTTTTTT. It encodes CASSQDPDLNTGELFF.

At least ten counts were recorded for this clonotype. This chain connects TRBV11-1 to TRBJ2-7; D gene unclear. The germline V gene has CDR1 SGHAT and CDR2 FQDESV (reference sequence). With 5 bases removed from V and 1 base from J, the gap between germline ends came to 12 bases. The CDR3 spans 14 residues. The CDR3: CASSVVWSSYEQYF. The CDR3 coding sequence is TGTGCCAGCAGCGTCGTTTGGTCATCCTACGAGCAGTACTTC.

This clonotype was seen a handful of times. The chain has TRBV10-3 and TRBJ1-5; TRBD1 matches at 11 bases. Germline CDR1 and CDR2: ENHRY and SYGVKD. Trimming cost V 10 bases and J 7 bases; bases outside gene matches: 6. The CDR3 is 13 residues long. CDR3 bases: TGTGCCACGGGGGACAGGGGGGCCCAGCCCCAGCATTTT. Protein product: CATGDRGAQPQHF.

This clonotype has a handful of counts. The chain joins TRBV19 to TRBJ2-2, with D perhaps given as TRBD1 or TRBD2 (5 bases each). CDR1 is LNHDA and CDR2 is SQIVND in the germline V gene (reference sequence). The CDR3 runs 14 residues. Trimming shortened V by 7 bases and J by 5 bases, and 14 bases separated the two germline ends. The CDR3 region is CASTLGRRTGELFF. Here the CDR3 DNA reads TGTGCCAGTACCCTGGGACGGCGGACCGGGGAGCTGTTTTTT.

This clonotype was seen at least ten times. The chain combines TRBV27 with TRBJ2-4, with D tentatively TRBD1 or TRBD2 (7 bases each). With 4 bases removed from V and 8 bases from J, the gap between germline ends came to 15 bases. CDR1 and CDR2 (germline): MNHEY, SMNVEV (reference sequence). This CDR3 region has 14 residues. The CDR3 region is CASSSPAGGDIQYF. In DNA form, the CDR3 reads TGTGCCAGCAGTTCGCCCGCAGGGGGGGACATTCAGTACTTC.

This clonotype was observed at least ten times. V gene TRBV3-1 combines with J gene TRBJ1-2, with 7 bases matching TRBD1. Per the germline V gene, CDR1 is LGHDT and CDR2 is YNNKEL (reference sequence). The CDR3 extends over 16 amino acids. J was trimmed by 4 bases and V by 2 bases; bases with no gene match: 10. CDR3 DNA sequence: TGTGCCAGCAGCCAAAGAGAAGGGGGCAACTCCTATGGCTACACCTTC. Translating gives CASSQREGGNSYGYTF.

Concerning this clonotype: This may stem from a read error, because a much larger clone lies one nucleotide away. CDR3 DNA sequence: TGCGCCAGCAGCTTGAGAGGGGAGACTGAAGCTTTCTTT. This codes for CASSLRGETEAFF. The genes are TRBV5-1 and TRBJ1-1; a possible D gene is TRBD1 (5 bases). The V gene's germline CDR1 is SGHRS and CDR2 YFSETQ. The CDR3 covers 13 residues. With 1 base removed from V and 5 bases from J, the gap between germline ends came to 9 bases.

On this clonotype: A much larger clone lies one base from this, so it may be a read error. This chain links TRBV27 with TRBJ1-1; D gene ambiguous. This CDR3 is built from 14 residues. CDR1 is MNHEY and CDR2 is SMNVEV in the germline V gene (reference sequence). Trimming cost V 4 bases and J 0 bases, with 9 bases left between them. CDR3 in DNA: TGTGCCAGCAGTTCCCCGGCCATGAACACTGAAGCTTTCTTT. Translated: CASSSPAMNTEAFF.

The V and J genes are TRBV29-1 and TRBJ2-7, with 10 bases fitting TRBD1. The germline V gene has CDR1 SQVTM and CDR2 ANQGSEA. The CDR3 is made up of 14 amino acids. V gave up 7 bases and J gave up 5 bases; unmatched junction bases: 11. CDR3 nucleotides: TGCAGCGCGAGTCCGGGACAGGGGTTCGACGAGCAGTACTTC. Protein product: CSASPGQGFDEQYF.

This chain links TRBV3-1 with TRBJ2-3, with D possibly being TRBD2 (6 bases). With the DNA end fitting TRBJ2-1 better, the J assignment may be wrong. The CDR3 runs 15 residues. Germline V lookup: CDR1 LGHDT, CDR2 YNNKEL (reference sequence). For the CDR3, the DNA is TGTGCCAGCAGCCAACTAGCGACGTCACACAATGAGCAGTTCTTC. Protein sequence: CASSQLATSHNEQFF.

This clonotype was seen a few times. V gene TRBV20-1 combines with J gene TRBJ2-3; D is possibly TRBD1 (5 bases). In germline, CDR1 is DFQATT, CDR2 SNEGSKA (reference sequence). Trimming took 0 bases from V and 4 from J, leaving 8 bases between them. This CDR3 region has 13 residues. CDR3 residues: CSARDQGPDTQYF. DNA of the CDR3: TGCAGTGCTAGAGATCAGGGTCCAGATACGCAGTATTTT.

This clonotype was found many times. The rearrangement uses TRBV7-9 and TRBJ1-2, with 11 positions matching TRBD1. V trimming: 5 bases; J trimming: 3 bases; junction bases outside the gene matches: 2. The CDR3 length is 14 residues. Per the germline V gene, CDR1 is SEHNR and CDR2 is FQNEAQ (reference sequence). CDR3 in DNA: TGTGCCAGCAGCCCGGGACAGGGGGACTATGGCTACACCTTC. Protein product: CASSPGQGDYGYTF.

The table lists this clonotype with many counts. V is TRBV20-1 and J is TRBJ1-2; TRBD1 matches 8 bases. The CDR3 spans 12 residues. Germline CDR1 reads DFQATT; CDR2 reads SNEGSKA (reference sequence). V was clipped by 1 base and J by 5 bases; unmatched bases: 0. CDR3 amino acids: CSARGTGYGYTF. In nucleotides, the CDR3 is TGCAGTGCTAGAGGGACAGGGTATGGCTACACCTTC.

This rearrangement joins TRBV19 to TRBJ2-2; 10 bases align to TRBD1. This CDR3 region has 16 residues. CDR1 LNHDA and CDR2 SQIVND come from the germline V gene (reference sequence). Trimming took 4 bases from V and 4 from J; bases not matched to a gene: 6. Written as DNA, the CDR3 is TGTGCCAGTAGTACGACAGGGGGCGGGCGCACCGGGGAGCTGTTTTTT. Residues: CASSTTGGGRTGELFF.

In this sample, this clonotype turned up many times. The chain links TRBV7-8 to TRBJ2-7; D tentatively fits TRBD1 or TRBD2 (6 bases each). The CDR3 loop spans 15 amino acids. CDR1 SGHVS and CDR2 FQNEAQ come from the germline V gene. V dropped 2 bases and J dropped 5 bases, with 16 bases sitting between them. CDR3 loop: CASSLYGGPSNEQYF. CDR3 in DNA: TGTGCCAGCAGCTTATATGGGGGGCCCAGTAACGAGCAGTACTTC.

This clonotype has just a few counts. This chain connects TRBV5-1 to TRBJ2-7; D possibly matches TRBD1 or TRBD2 (5 bases each). The V gene lost 0 bases and the J gene lost 7 bases, with 17 bases spanning the gap. The germline V gene has CDR1 SGHRS and CDR2 YFSETQ. CDR3 length equals 15 residues. In DNA form, the CDR3 reads TGCGCCAGCAGCTTGGTCGACAGCGGCGTAGAGGAGCAGTACTTC. Translating gives CASSLVDSGVEEQYF.

This clonotype occurred many times. The V call is TRBV20-1, the J call TRBJ2-5, with 13 bases fitting TRBD2. The CDR3 extends over 15 amino acids. The V segment lost 2 bases and the J segment 6 bases; nucleotides outside the gene matches: 6. CDR1 is DFQATT and CDR2 is SNEGSKA in the germline V gene (reference sequence). In nucleotides, the CDR3 is TGCAGTGCTAGACCCGGGACTAGCGGGACTAAGACCCAGTACTTC. Translated, it gives CSARPGTSGTKTQYF.

This chain connects TRBV29-1 to TRBJ1-1; D unclear. V dropped 5 bases and J dropped 1 base, with 11 bases sitting between them. The CDR3 sequence is 13 residues long. Germline V gene lookup returns CDR1 SQVTM and CDR2 ANQGSEA. CDR3 DNA: TGCAGCGTTCGAGGGCGGTCGAACACTGAAGCTTTCTTT. Its translation is CSVRGRSNTEAFF.

This clonotype was seen repeatedly, ten times or more. The rearrangement links TRBV28 to TRBJ1-2; D gene uncertain. The V end lost 1 base, the J end lost 2 bases, and 5 bases lay between the germline ends. CDR3 length: 13 amino acids. Germline V gene data show CDR1 as MDHEN and CDR2 as SYDVKM. The CDR3 bases are TGTGCCAGCAGTTTATTACAGAACTATGGCTACACCTTC. It specifies CASSLLQNYGYTF.

Worth noting for this clonotype: Being one base from a much bigger clone, this may be a read error. The rearrangement uses TRBV20-1 and TRBJ1-1; D not resolved. The CDR3 is 11 residues long. The V gene lost 4 bases and the J gene lost 3 bases, with 6 bases spanning the gap. Germline V gives CDR1 DFQATT, CDR2 SNEGSKA (reference sequence). CDR3 sequence reads: CSANLDTEAFF. Here the CDR3 DNA reads TGCAGTGCTAACCTAGACACTGAAGCTTTCTTT.

V is TRBV20-1 and J is TRBJ1-3; D unresolved. Per the germline V gene, CDR1 is DFQATT and CDR2 is SNEGSKA (reference sequence). This CDR3 region has 13 residues. Deletions cut 3 bases from V and 0 bases from J, with 6 bases between. CDR3 in DNA: TGCAGTGCTAGTATCAGCTCTGGAAACACCATATATTTT. This gives the protein CSASISSGNTIYF.

This clonotype was seen a few times. This chain links TRBV11-2 with TRBJ1-1, with a weak D call TRBD1 (5 bases). Trimming took 0 bases from V and 2 from J, leaving 16 bases between them. This CDR3 is built from 17 residues. Germline CDR1 is SGHAT and CDR2 is FQNNGV. In DNA, the CDR3 is TGTGCCAGCAGCTTAGAGGGCCCCGGGGCGGGAAACACTGAAGCTTTCTTT. Protein: CASSLEGPGAGNTEAFF.

Concerning this clonotype itself: Just one base apart from a much larger clone, this may be a read error. V usage is TRBV28 and J usage is TRBJ1-5; the D gene is possibly TRBD1 (6 bases). Germline V gene lookup returns CDR1 MDHEN and CDR2 SYDVKM. The CDR3 length is 18 residues. Trimming pared 1 base from V and 1 base from J, leaving 17 bases between. The CDR3 reads CASSLSSWGASSNQPQHF. The CDR3 bases are TGTGCCAGCAGTTTATCGTCATGGGGGGCGTCAAGCAATCAGCCCCAGCATTTT.

The chain links TRBV5-5 to TRBJ1-1; TRBD1 might be the D (6 bases). The CDR3 sequence is 16 residues long. Germline assignment: CDR1 SGHKS and CDR2 YYEKEE (reference sequence). V was clipped by 5 bases and J by 3 bases, with 20 bases between them. As DNA, the CDR3 is TGTGCCAGCAGGGAGGGGGGCAGGGCACGGTACACTGAAGCTTTCTTT. Translated: CASREGGRARYTEAFF.

Turning to this clonotype: A clone one base away is much larger, so this may be a read error. The genes are TRBV7-9 and TRBJ2-7; the D gene could be TRBD1 or TRBD2 (5 bases each). In germline, CDR1 is SEHNR, CDR2 FQNEAQ (reference sequence). CDR3 length: 14 residues. Trimming shortened V by 3 bases and J by 7 bases, and 16 bases separated the two germline ends. CDR3 protein: CASSFRTGPREQYF. CDR3 sequence (DNA): TGTGCCAGCAGCTTCCGGACGGGGCCTCGAGAGCAGTACTTC.

V and J are TRBV6-5 and TRBJ2-2, with 10 bases that match TRBD1. The CDR3 spans 17 residues. Germline V lookup: CDR1 MNHEY, CDR2 SVGAGI. V was clipped by 0 bases and J by 5 bases; unmatched bases: 6. The DNA of the CDR3 is TGTGCCAGCAGTTACTCCGGGGACAGGGGAGGGACCGGGGAGCTGTTTTTT. It translates to CASSYSGDRGGTGELFF.

Remarks on this clonotype: Sequence at one end of the junction differs from germline and may be a read error. The V call is TRBV11-2, the J call TRBJ2-1; 10 bases line up with TRBD2. CDR1 SGHAT and CDR2 FQNNGV come from the germline V gene. This CDR3 contains 14 residues. CDR3 coding DNA: TGTGCCAGCAGCTTTGGGCTAGCGGGAGTTGAGGAGTTCTTC. This codes for CASSFGLAGVEEFF.

This clonotype was seen repeatedly, ten times or more. DNA of the CDR3: TGTGCCAGCAGTTACAGGGGACTCAACACTGAAGCTTTCTTT. This translates into CASSYRGLNTEAFF. This chain uses TRBV28 with TRBJ1-1, with 7 bases that match TRBD1. The length of the CDR3 is 14 residues. Germline trimming cut 4 bases from V and 2 bases from J; bases unmatched to any gene: 4. Per germline, CDR1 MDHEN and CDR2 SYDVKM.

This clonotype was seen at least ten times. The J gene is TRBJ2-2, the V gene TRBV24-1; D gene uncertain. Germline-derived CDR1 and CDR2 are KGHDR and SFDVKD. The CDR3 is made up of 14 amino acids. V dropped 4 bases and J dropped 1 base, with 6 bases sitting between them. The CDR3 sequence: CATSDDMNTGELFF. In DNA form, the CDR3 reads TGTGCCACCAGTGACGACATGAACACCGGGGAGCTGTTTTTT.

This clonotype was detected ten times or more. V gene TRBV7-3 combines with J gene TRBJ2-2, with 7 positions matching TRBD1. V trimming: 0 bases; J trimming: 3 bases; junction bases outside the gene matches: 4. This CDR3 spans 16 amino acids. CDR1 is SGHTA, CDR2 FQGTGA, per germline. The DNA of the CDR3 is TGTGCCAGCAGCTTAACCGGGACAGTGTACACCGGGGAGCTGTTTTTT. Translation gives CASSLTGTVYTGELFF. The full variable domain, with the rest looked up from reference TRBV7-3 and TRBJ2-2, is GAGVSQTPSNKVTEKGKYVELRCDPISGHTALYWYRQSLGQGPEFLIYFQGTGAADDSGLPNDRFFAVRPEGSVSTLKIQRTERGDSAVYLCASSLTGTVYTGELFFGEGSRLTVL.